This T cell receptor beta chain was documented in a study of cytomegalovirus exposure and HLA in healthy donors. The primer mix had 60 Vbeta and 13 Jbeta primers. Clones were sequenced by immunoSEQ multiplex PCR, and TCRdb holds only the in-frame ones, with some missing. The sample carries 90,000 to 110,000 clones, about 80% recorded once. General study points: Later analysis demonstrated an association between a missense DCLRE1C variant and TCR beta V- and J-gene trimming. Most observed TCR sequences were rare, whereas some public TCRs were detected in many donors.

For this clone: Its matching antigen is unknown.

Material for sequencing was PBMCs. The sequence was collected from a man aged 25 to 40 in good health and CMV-seronegative.

This chain's CDR3 is CASIPGLAGMDEQYF. The CDR3 DNA reads TGTGCCAGCATTCCGGGACTAGCGGGCATGGACGAGCAGTACTTC. The chain joins TRBV6-1 to TRBJ2-7; 12 positions agree with TRBD2. The CDR3 covers 15 residues. Germline V gene sequence: CDR1 MNHNS, CDR2 SASEGT. V was clipped by 7 bases and J by 5 bases; unmatched bases: 9.